This T cell receptor (beta chain) came from a study of cytomegalovirus exposure and HLA in healthy donors. Overall study: As an earlier analysis found, roughly 180 million T cells yielded 95 million to 130 million unique TCR beta sequences. The study, taken as a whole, reports: Productive status was seen about 87% or about 30% of the time for most TCR beta V segments in an earlier analysis. Later on, an analysis showed TCR association rates differing by HLA locus, with DRB1 the most and HLA-C the fewest.

CDR3 length equals 15 residues. V was clipped by 0 bases and J by 6 bases, with 11 bases between them. CDR1 is MNHNS and CDR2 is SASEGT in the germline V gene. Details on this clone: Antigen unknown.

It was with 60 Vbeta and 13 Jbeta primers that the PCR ran. Clones were read by immunoSEQ multiplex PCR, and TCRdb kept only the in-frame ones, dropping some. Among 90,000 to 130,000 clones listed, roughly 86% were seen once. The specimen sequenced was PBMCs. The receptor was isolated from a middle-aged man in good health and CMV-seronegative. V usage is TRBV6-1 and J usage is TRBJ1-4; D gene ambiguous. CDR3: CASSEALGQDEKLFF. Written as DNA, the CDR3 is TGTGCCAGCAGTGAAGCGCTTGGGCAGGATGAAAAACTGTTTTTT.